These 32 T cell receptor beta chains were sequenced from one sample in a study of T cells in tumors after PD-1 blockade. The method was immunoSEQ multiplex PCR; TCRdb's version includes in-frame clones alone and lacks a portion of them. The data contain about 33,000 clones, about 77% of them singletons. Specimen: PBMCs, collected before anti-PD-1 treatment. These receptors were taken from a human donor with basal cell carcinoma.

J is TRBJ1-4 and V is TRBV5-1, with D possibly matching TRBD1 (6 bases). The CDR3 runs 15 residues. V was trimmed by 8 bases and J by 8 bases, leaving 22 bases between them. Germline CDR1 and CDR2: SGHRS and YFSETQ. CDR3 protein: CASTPRGGSDEKLFF. The CDR3 nucleotides read TGCGCCAGTACCCCGCGGGGGGGCAGCGACGAAAAACTGTTTTTT.

This clone appeared a few times. V is TRBV20-1 and J is TRBJ1-4; no firm D call. CDR1 is DFQATT, CDR2 SNEGSKA, per germline (reference sequence). This CDR3 contains 11 residues. Trimming took off 5 bases at V and 6 bases at J, with 7 bases between the two ends. This chain's CDR3 is CSAVQDEKLFF. CDR3 sequence (DNA): TGCAGTGCTGTGCAGGATGAAAAACTGTTTTTT.

The chain employs TRBV6-1 and TRBJ1-5; weak D call: TRBD1 (5 bases). The ends were cut back, 0 bases at V and 2 bases at J, with 8 bases in the middle. CDR1 MNHNS and CDR2 SASEGT come from the germline V gene. The CDR3 runs to 15 residues. CDR3 nucleotide sequence: TGTGCCAGCAGTGAAGCTGGGGGAGGCAATCAGCCCCAGCATTTT. Its protein product is CASSEAGGGNQPQHF.

In its sample, this clone was seen a few times. The V and J genes are TRBV7-2 and TRBJ1-2, with 7 bases identical to TRBD1. Germline-derived CDR1 and CDR2 are SGHTA and FQGNSA. CDR3 length: 15 residues. The J segment lost 4 bases and the V segment lost 1 base, leaving 6 bases of the junction unmatched. CDR3 residues: CASSLDRGGSYGYTF. In nucleotides, the CDR3 is TGTGCCAGCAGCTTAGACAGGGGCGGGAGCTATGGCTACACCTTC.

The genes are TRBV5-6 and TRBJ2-5; TRBD1 might be the D (5 bases). The CDR3 runs to 16 residues. V dropped 1 base and J dropped 4 bases, with 17 bases sitting between them. Per germline, CDR1 SGHDT and CDR2 YYEEEE. CDR3 in amino acids: CASSLFSSRALETQYF. CDR3 DNA: TGTGCCAGCAGCTTGTTCTCCTCCAGGGCCCTAGAGACCCAGTACTTC.

The chain carries TRBV19 and TRBJ1-6; D not certain. There are 14 residues in the CDR3. CDR1 LNHDA and CDR2 SQIVND come from the germline V gene (reference sequence). Trimming pared 3 bases from V and 7 bases from J, leaving 10 bases between. The CDR3 sequence is CASSIAEGNSPLHF. The DNA for the CDR3 is TGTGCCAGTAGTATCGCCGAAGGGAATTCACCCCTCCACTTT.

The V gene is TRBV6-5, the J gene TRBJ2-7; tentatively, D is TRBD1 or TRBD2 (5 bases each). Trimming took off 2 bases at V and 2 bases at J, with 16 bases between the two ends. The CDR3 covers 16 residues. Germline CDR1 MNHEY, CDR2 SVGAGI. The CDR3 DNA reads as TGTGCCAGCAGTTACCATTCCGGGACCGATCCCTACGAGCAGTACTTC. It specifies CASSYHSGTDPYEQYF.

The chain employs TRBV6-2 or TRBV6-3 and TRBJ1-3; D is undetermined. Trimming stripped 5 bases from V and 0 bases from J, with 8 bases between. This CDR3 spans 14 amino acids. Germline CDR1 reads MNHEY; CDR2 reads SVGEGT. CDR3 DNA: TGTGCCAGCAGTGTGCAAAGCTCTGGAAACACCATATATTTT. It translates to CASSVQSSGNTIYF.

The genes are TRBV3-1 (or the pseudogene TRBV3-2) and TRBJ1-1; tentatively, D is TRBD1 (5 bases). Between the trimmed V and J ends, which lost 0 bases and 4 bases, there was a span of 12 bases. Germline CDR1 is LGHDT and CDR2 is YNNKEL (reference sequence). CDR3 length: 15 amino acids. The CDR3 is CASSQEIGAVTEAFF. The CDR3, as DNA: TGTGCCAGCAGCCAAGAAATAGGGGCGGTCACTGAAGCTTTCTTT.

The chain combines TRBV6-2 or TRBV6-3 with TRBJ2-7; the match to TRBD2 covers 13 bases. V lost 2 bases, J lost 4 bases, and 5 bases stayed unmatched. CDR1 and CDR2 from the germline V gene are MNHEY and SVGEGT. The CDR3 runs 16 residues. The CDR3 DNA follows: TGTGCCAGCAGTTACGGGACTAGCGGGACTAAGTACGAGCAGTACTTC. Its protein product is CASSYGTSGTKYEQYF.

The V and J genes are TRBV5-4 and TRBJ2-5; perhaps TRBD1 as D (7 bases). Per germline, CDR1 SGHNT and CDR2 YYREEE (reference sequence). V was trimmed by 4 bases and J by 4 bases, leaving 20 bases between them. CDR3 length equals 16 residues. The CDR3 DNA is TGTGCCAGCAGCCCACCGGGCAACAGGGGAGGAGAGACCCAGTACTTC. It is translated as CASSPPGNRGGETQYF.

This chain connects TRBV10-3 to TRBJ2-1, with 10 positions matching TRBD2. The germline gives CDR1 ENHRY, CDR2 SYGVKD. J gave up 7 bases and V 8 bases, and 5 bases lay outside the gene matches. The CDR3 is 13 amino acids. The CDR3 sequence: CAIQTSGSNEQFF. CDR3 DNA sequence: TGTGCCATCCAGACTAGCGGGTCAAATGAGCAGTTCTTC.

V usage is TRBV24-1 and J usage is TRBJ1-5, with 8 bases lining up with TRBD1. Germline V lookup: CDR1 KGHDR, CDR2 SFDVKD. Losses at the gene ends were 4 bases for V and 2 bases for J; bases not matched to a gene: 3. This CDR3 is built from 15 residues. The CDR3 loop reads CATSDVQGGNQPQHF. In nucleotides, the CDR3 is TGTGCCACCAGTGACGTACAGGGGGGCAATCAGCCCCAGCATTTT.

This chain uses TRBV4-2 with TRBJ2-3; 9 bases fit TRBD2. The CDR3 extends over 16 amino acids. The junction had 7 bases not matched to a gene; V was cut back by 3 bases and J by 3 bases. CDR1 is LGHNA, CDR2 YNFKEQ, per germline. Written as DNA, the CDR3 is TGTGCCAGCAGCCAGAGGGGACTAGCCGGAACAGATACGCAGTATTTT. Encoded protein: CASSQRGLAGTDTQYF.

V is TRBV14 and J is TRBJ2-5; a weak D match, TRBD2 (6 bases). This CDR3 is built from 16 residues. Germline loops: CDR1 SGHDN, CDR2 FVKESK. The V gene lost 4 bases and the J gene lost 3 bases, with 18 bases spanning the gap. In nucleotides, the CDR3 is TGTGCCAGCAGCCGCAGAGGCGGGACCCTCGAAGAGACCCAGTACTTC. Amino acids: CASSRRGGTLEETQYF.

This chain joins TRBV18 and TRBJ1-3; D unresolved. The V and J ends lost 0 bases and 0 bases respectively, with 9 bases between them. The CDR3 sequence is 16 residues long. Per the germline V gene, CDR1 is KGHSH and CDR2 is LQKENI. CDR3: CASSPPGTSSGNTIYF. In DNA, the CDR3 is TGTGCCAGCTCACCACCGGGCACGAGCTCTGGAAACACCATATATTTT.

This clone was counted only a few times. The chain joins TRBV2 to TRBJ2-2; no clear D gene. The V gene lost 3 bases and the J gene lost 1 base, with 3 bases spanning the gap. CDR3 length: 13 amino acids. CDR1 SNHLY and CDR2 FYNNEI come from the germline V gene. The CDR3 is CASSEVNTGELFF. CDR3 coding DNA: TGTGCCAGCAGTGAGGTGAACACCGGGGAGCTGTTTTTT.

The chain has TRBV25-1 and TRBJ2-4; D uncertain. The V end was cut by 7 bases, the J end by 0 bases, with 13 bases between. CDR1 MGHDK and CDR2 SYGVNS come from the germline V gene. The CDR3 contains 15 residues. The CDR3 region has the DNA TGTGCCAGCATTCCTATCATTCTAGCCAAAAACATTCAGTACTTC. Translated, it gives CASIPIILAKNIQYF.

This chain uses TRBV25-1 with TRBJ1-3; 7 bases map to TRBD1. J was trimmed by 5 bases and V by 5 bases; bases with no gene match: 6. The CDR3 is made up of 14 amino acids. CDR1 is MGHDK and CDR2 is SYGVNS in the germline V gene. The CDR3 nucleotides read TGTGCCAGCAGTCAGACAGGGCAACGAAACACCATATATTTT. Protein: CASSQTGQRNTIYF. Looking up the rest from reference TRBV25-1 and TRBJ1-3 gives the full variable domain: EADIYQTPRYLVIGTGKKITLECSQTMGHDKMYWYQQDPGMELHLIHYSYGVNSTEKGDLSSESTVSRIRTEHFPLTLESARPSHTSQYLCASSQTGQRNTIYFGEGSWLTVV.

This clone was observed a single time. The chain employs TRBV30 and TRBJ1-1; TRBD1 matches 10 bases. In germline, CDR1 is GTSNPN, CDR2 SVGIG (reference sequence). This CDR3 comprises 14 residues. Trimming at V came to 5 bases and at J to 5 bases, leaving 8 bases not matched to a gene. The chain's CDR3 is CAWVTGTGVTEAFF. The CDR3 DNA reads as TGTGCCTGGGTTACCGGGACAGGGGTTACTGAAGCTTTCTTT.

This chain connects TRBV5-5 to TRBJ1-1, with D possibly TRBD1 on 6 matching bases. Trimming cost V 1 base and J 0 bases, with 16 bases left between them. The CDR3 consists of 17 residues. The V gene's germline CDR1 is SGHKS and CDR2 YYEKEE (reference sequence). CDR3 residues: CASSLPGADGVNTEAFF. The CDR3 coding sequence is TGTGCCAGCAGCTTGCCAGGGGCTGACGGGGTGAACACTGAAGCTTTCTTT.

The chain links TRBV3-1 (or the pseudogene TRBV3-2) to TRBJ2-7; D is perhaps TRBD1 (6 bases). V lost 2 bases to trimming and J lost 5 bases, with 13 bases between them. This CDR3 has 14 residues. Germline V gene lookup returns CDR1 LGHDT and CDR2 YNNKEL (reference sequence). CDR3 sequence (DNA): TGTGCCAGCAGCCAATCGGGACATTCCCACGAGCAGTACTTC. Its translation is CASSQSGHSHEQYF.

As DNA, the CDR3 is TGTGCCAGCAGTGAAGGTCCAGGGTCATTGAGGAATGAGCAGTTCTTC. It specifies CASSEGPGSLRNEQFF. The chain recombines TRBV6-1 with TRBJ2-1, with D possibly matching TRBD1 (5 bases). Trimming cost V 1 base and J 7 bases, with 17 bases left between them. Germline loops: CDR1 MNHNS, CDR2 SASEGT. This CDR3 is 16 amino acids long.

V and J are TRBV7-9 and TRBJ1-1; perhaps TRBD1 as D (5 bases). The CDR3 totals 15 residues. Germline V gene sequence: CDR1 SEHNR, CDR2 FQNEAQ (reference sequence). Deletions cut 2 bases from V and 11 bases from J, with 21 bases between. The CDR3 loop reads CASSLSTMGGVRAFF. DNA for the CDR3: TGTGCCAGCAGCTTAAGTACGATGGGGGGAGTTCGGGCTTTCTTT.

This clone occurred once. The chain joins TRBV5-1 to TRBJ2-7; D unresolved. The CDR3 runs 12 residues. Per germline, CDR1 SGHRS and CDR2 YFSETQ. V gave up 5 bases and J gave up 2 bases, with 8 bases separating them. The CDR3 DNA is TGCGCCAGCAGTGCGGAGACCTACGAGCAGTACTTC. It specifies CASSAETYEQYF.

This chain uses TRBV4-3 with TRBJ1-3, with D possibly matching TRBD1 (5 bases). CDR1 and CDR2 from the germline V gene are LGHNA and YSLEER. The CDR3 is made up of 14 amino acids. The V end was cut by 4 bases, the J end by 3 bases, with 10 bases between. The CDR3 DNA sequence: TGCGCCAGCAGCCCAGGGACCCTTGGAAACACCATATATTTT. Translated, it gives CASSPGTLGNTIYF.

The rearrangement joins TRBV11-3 to TRBJ2-7; no reliable D call. This CDR3 is 11 amino acids long. CDR1 is SGHNT, CDR2 YENEEA, per germline. V was shortened by 0 bases and J by 4 bases, with 1 base between the two germline ends. CDR3: CASSLEYEQYF. The CDR3 coding sequence is TGTGCCAGCAGCTTAGAGTACGAGCAGTACTTC. The whole variable domain, filled in from reference TRBV11-3 and TRBJ2-7, reads EAGVVQSPRYKIIEKKQPVAFWCNPISGHNTLYWYLQNLGQGPELLIRYENEEAVDDSQLPKDRFSAERLKGVDSTLKIQPAELGDSAVYLCASSLEYEQYFGPGTRLTVT.

This clone has only a few counts. The chain has TRBV28 and TRBJ1-3, with D possibly being TRBD1 (5 bases). Germline-derived CDR1 and CDR2 are MDHEN and SYDVKM. CDR3 length equals 14 residues. V lost 2 bases and J lost 2, with 7 bases in between. The CDR3 protein is CASSLQGTGNTIYF. The CDR3 nucleotides read TGTGCCAGCAGTTTACAGGGAACTGGAAACACCATATATTTT.

This chain uses TRBV15 with TRBJ1-1; D is unresolved. The germline V gene encodes CDR1 LNHNV and CDR2 YYDKDF (reference sequence). The CDR3 is 15 residues long. The V end was cut by 0 bases, the J end by 1 base, with 9 bases between. The CDR3 bases are TGTGCCACCAGCAGAGATAGCGTCCCGAACACTGAAGCTTTCTTT. Its translation: CATSRDSVPNTEAFF. Complete variable domain (other parts from reference TRBV15 and TRBJ1-1): DAMVIQNPRYQVTQFGKPVTLSCSQTLNHNVMYWYQQKSSQAPKLLFHYYDKDFNNEADTPDNFQSRRPNTSFCFLDIRSPGLGDTAMYLCATSRDSVPNTEAFFGQGTRLTVV.

This sequence joins TRBV7-2 and TRBJ2-1, with 9 bases lining up with TRBD2. CDR3 length: 17 amino acids. The germline CDR1 and CDR2 sequences are SGHTA and FQGNSA. J gave up 7 bases and V 5 bases, and 15 bases lay outside the gene matches. The CDR3 loop reads CASSQSTTGTSFNEQFF. In nucleotides, the CDR3 is TGTGCCAGCAGCCAGTCAACGACCGGGACTAGCTTTAATGAGCAGTTCTTC.

This sequence joins TRBV7-2 and TRBJ2-7; D ambiguous. The CDR3 sequence is 13 residues long. Germline assignment: CDR1 SGHTA and CDR2 FQGNSA. V was pared by 4 bases and J by 6 bases, with 13 bases between. The CDR3 reads CASSSRLLAEQYF. DNA of the CDR3: TGTGCCAGCAGCTCACGTCTATTGGCCGAGCAGTACTTC.

This sequence joins TRBV12-3 or TRBV12-4 and TRBJ2-7; D is unclear. V was pared by 4 bases and J by 2 bases, with 6 bases between. The CDR3 has 12 residues. This chain's CDR3 is CASSWQAYEQYF. In DNA, the CDR3 is TGTGCCAGCAGTTGGCAGGCCTACGAGCAGTACTTC.